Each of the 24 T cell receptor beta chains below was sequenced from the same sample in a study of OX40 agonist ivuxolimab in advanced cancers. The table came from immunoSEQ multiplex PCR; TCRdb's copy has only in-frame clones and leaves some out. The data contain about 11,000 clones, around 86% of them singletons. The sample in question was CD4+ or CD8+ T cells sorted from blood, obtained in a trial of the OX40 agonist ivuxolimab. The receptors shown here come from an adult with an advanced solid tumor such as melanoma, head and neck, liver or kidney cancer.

CDR3 nucleotide sequence: TGTGCCAGCAGCACACGGACAGGGTATGGCTACACCTTC. Translated: CASSTRTGYGYTF. The V gene is TRBV5-6, the J gene TRBJ1-2, with 8 bases lining up with TRBD1. CDR1 and CDR2 (germline): SGHDT, YYEEEE. J lost 5 bases, V lost 4 bases, and 4 bases had no gene match. The CDR3 totals 13 residues.

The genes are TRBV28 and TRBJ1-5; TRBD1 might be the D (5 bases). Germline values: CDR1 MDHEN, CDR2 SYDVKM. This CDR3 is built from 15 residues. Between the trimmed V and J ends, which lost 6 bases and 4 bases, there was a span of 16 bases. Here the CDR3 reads CASRLTRGGNQPQHF. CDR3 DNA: TGTGCCAGCAGGTTGACAAGGGGCGGGAATCAGCCCCAGCATTTT.

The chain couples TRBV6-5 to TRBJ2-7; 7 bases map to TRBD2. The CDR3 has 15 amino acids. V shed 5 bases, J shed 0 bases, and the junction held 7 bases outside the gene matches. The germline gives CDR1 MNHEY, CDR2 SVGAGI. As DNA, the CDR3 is TGTGCCAGCAGTGGGTCTAGCGGACCCTCCTACGAGCAGTACTTC. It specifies CASSGSSGPSYEQYF.

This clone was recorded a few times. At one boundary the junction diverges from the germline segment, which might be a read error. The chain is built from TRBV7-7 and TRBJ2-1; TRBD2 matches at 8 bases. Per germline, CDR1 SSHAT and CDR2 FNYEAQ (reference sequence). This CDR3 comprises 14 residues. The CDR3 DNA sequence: TGTGCTAGCAGCTTAGGACTAGCAGTCAATGAGCAGTTCTTC. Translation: CASSLGLAVNEQFF.

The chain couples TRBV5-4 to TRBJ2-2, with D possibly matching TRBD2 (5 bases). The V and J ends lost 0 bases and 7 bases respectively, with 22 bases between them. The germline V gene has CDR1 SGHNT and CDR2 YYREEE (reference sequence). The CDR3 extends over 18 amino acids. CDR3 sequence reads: CASSLGRRTHGHGGELFF. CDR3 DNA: TGTGCCAGCAGCTTGGGGCGTAGGACTCACGGGCATGGCGGGGAGCTGTTTTTT. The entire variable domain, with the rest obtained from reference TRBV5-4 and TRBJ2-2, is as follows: ETGVTQSPTHLIKTRGQQVTLRCSSQSGHNTVSWYQQALGQGPQFIFQYYREEENGRGNFPPRFSGLQFPNYSSELNVNALELDDSALYLCASSLGRRTHGHGGELFFGEGSRLTVL.

The CDR3 is CASSQEGDRGYTIYF. In nucleotides, the CDR3 is TGCGCCAGCAGCCAAGAAGGGGACAGGGGTTACACCATATATTTT. This chain connects TRBV4-1 to TRBJ1-3, with 10 bases that match TRBD1. Trimming took 0 bases from V and 8 from J; bases not matched to a gene: 4. The CDR3 has 15 amino acids. In germline, CDR1 is MGHRA, CDR2 YSYEKL.

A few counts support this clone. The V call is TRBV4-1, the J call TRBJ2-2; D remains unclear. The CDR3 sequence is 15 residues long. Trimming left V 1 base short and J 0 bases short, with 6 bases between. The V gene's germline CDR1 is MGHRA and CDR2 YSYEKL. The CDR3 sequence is CASSQVSSNTGELFF. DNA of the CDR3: TGCGCCAGCAGCCAAGTTTCATCGAACACCGGGGAGCTGTTTTTT.

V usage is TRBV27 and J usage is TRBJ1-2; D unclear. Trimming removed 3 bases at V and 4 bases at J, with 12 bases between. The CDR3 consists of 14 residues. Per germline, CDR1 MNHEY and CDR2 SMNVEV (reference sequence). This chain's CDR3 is CASSLDGRGYGYTF. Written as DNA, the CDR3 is TGTGCCAGCAGTTTGGACGGAAGAGGCTATGGCTACACCTTC.

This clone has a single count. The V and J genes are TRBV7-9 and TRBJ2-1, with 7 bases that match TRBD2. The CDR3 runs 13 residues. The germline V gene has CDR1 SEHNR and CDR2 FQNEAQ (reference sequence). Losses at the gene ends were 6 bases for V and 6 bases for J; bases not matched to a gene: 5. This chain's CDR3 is CASRAGVSNEQFF. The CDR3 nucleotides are TGTGCCAGCAGGGCGGGGGTCAGCAATGAGCAGTTCTTC.

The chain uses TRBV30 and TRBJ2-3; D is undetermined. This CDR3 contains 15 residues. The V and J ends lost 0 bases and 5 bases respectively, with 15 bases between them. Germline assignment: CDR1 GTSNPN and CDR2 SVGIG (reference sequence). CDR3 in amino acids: CAWSVVHIGLDTQYF. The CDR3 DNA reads TGTGCCTGGAGTGTAGTGCATATTGGATTAGATACGCAGTATTTT.

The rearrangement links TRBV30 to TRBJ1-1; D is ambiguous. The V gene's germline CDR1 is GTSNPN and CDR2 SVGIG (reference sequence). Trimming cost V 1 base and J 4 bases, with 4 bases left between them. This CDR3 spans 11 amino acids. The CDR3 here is CAWSESTEAFF. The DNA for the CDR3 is TGTGCCTGGAGTGAAAGCACTGAAGCTTTCTTT. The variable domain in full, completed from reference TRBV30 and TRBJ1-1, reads SQTIHQWPATLVQPVGSPLSLECTVEGTSNPNLYWYRQAAGRGLQLLFYSVGIGQISSEVPQNLSASRPQDRQFILSSKKLLLSDSGFYLCAWSESTEAFFGQGTRLTVV.

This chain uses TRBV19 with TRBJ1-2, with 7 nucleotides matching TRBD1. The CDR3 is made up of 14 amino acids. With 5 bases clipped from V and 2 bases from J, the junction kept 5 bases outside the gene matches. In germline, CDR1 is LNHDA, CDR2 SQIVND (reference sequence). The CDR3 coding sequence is TGTGCCAGTAGTCCGACAGGGTCCAACTATGGCTACACCTTC. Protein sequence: CASSPTGSNYGYTF.

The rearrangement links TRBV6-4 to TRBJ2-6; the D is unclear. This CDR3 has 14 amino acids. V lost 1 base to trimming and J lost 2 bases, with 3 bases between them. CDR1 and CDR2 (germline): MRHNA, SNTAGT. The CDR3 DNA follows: TGTGCCAGCAGTGACTTAGCTGGGGCCAACGTCCTGACTTTC. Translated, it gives CASSDLAGANVLTF.

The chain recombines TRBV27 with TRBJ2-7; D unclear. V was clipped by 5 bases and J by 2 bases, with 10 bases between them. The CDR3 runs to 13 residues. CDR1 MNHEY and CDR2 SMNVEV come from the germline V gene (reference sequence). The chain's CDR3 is CASSIRLTYEQYF. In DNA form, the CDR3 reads TGTGCCAGCAGTATCCGACTCACCTACGAGCAGTACTTC.

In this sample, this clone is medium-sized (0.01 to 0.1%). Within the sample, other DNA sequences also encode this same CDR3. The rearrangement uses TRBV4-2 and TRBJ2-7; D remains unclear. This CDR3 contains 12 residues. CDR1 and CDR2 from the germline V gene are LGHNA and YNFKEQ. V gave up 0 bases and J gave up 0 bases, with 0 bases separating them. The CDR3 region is CASSQDSYEQYF. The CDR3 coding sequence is TGTGCCAGCAGCCAAGACTCCTACGAGCAGTACTTC.

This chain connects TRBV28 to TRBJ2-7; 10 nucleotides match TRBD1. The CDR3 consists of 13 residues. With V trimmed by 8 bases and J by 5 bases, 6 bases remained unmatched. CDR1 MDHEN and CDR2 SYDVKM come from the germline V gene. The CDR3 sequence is CASGAGTGDEQYF. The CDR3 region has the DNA TGTGCCAGCGGGGCCGGGACAGGGGACGAGCAGTACTTC.

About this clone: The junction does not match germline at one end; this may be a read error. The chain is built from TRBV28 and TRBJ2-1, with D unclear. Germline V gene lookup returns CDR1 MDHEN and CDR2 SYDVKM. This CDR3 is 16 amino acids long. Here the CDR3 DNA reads TGTGCCAGCACCCCGTCTACCCCCAGGTCCTACGATGAGCAGTTCTTC. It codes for CASTPSTPRSYDEQFF.

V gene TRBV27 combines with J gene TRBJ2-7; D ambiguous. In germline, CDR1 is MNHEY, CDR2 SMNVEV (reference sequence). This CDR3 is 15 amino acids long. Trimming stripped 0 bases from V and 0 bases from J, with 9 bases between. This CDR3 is CASSLSTSISYEQYF. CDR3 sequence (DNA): TGTGCCAGCAGTTTATCCACTTCGATCTCCTACGAGCAGTACTTC.

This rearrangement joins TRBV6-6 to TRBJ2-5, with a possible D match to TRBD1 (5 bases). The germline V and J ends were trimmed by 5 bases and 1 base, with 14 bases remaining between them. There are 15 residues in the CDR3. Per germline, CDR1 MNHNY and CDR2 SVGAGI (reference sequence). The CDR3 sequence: CASSLSQGSQETQYF. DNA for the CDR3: TGTGCCAGCAGTCTAAGTCAGGGATCCCAAGAGACCCAGTACTTC.

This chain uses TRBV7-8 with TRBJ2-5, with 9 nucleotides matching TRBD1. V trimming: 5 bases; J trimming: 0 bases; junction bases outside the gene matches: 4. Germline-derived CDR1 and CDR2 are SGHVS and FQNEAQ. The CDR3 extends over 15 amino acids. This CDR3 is CASSRTGAYQETQYF. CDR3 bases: TGTGCCAGCAGCCGGACAGGGGCCTACCAAGAGACCCAGTACTTC.

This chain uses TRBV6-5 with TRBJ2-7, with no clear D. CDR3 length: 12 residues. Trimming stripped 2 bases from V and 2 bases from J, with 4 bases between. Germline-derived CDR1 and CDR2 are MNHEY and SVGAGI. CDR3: CASSYGTYEQYF. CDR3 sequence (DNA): TGTGCCAGCAGTTACGGGACCTACGAGCAGTACTTC.

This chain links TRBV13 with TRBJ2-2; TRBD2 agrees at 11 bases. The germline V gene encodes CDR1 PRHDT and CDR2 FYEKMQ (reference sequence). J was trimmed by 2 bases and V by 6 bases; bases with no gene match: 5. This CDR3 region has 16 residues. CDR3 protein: CASRLGLADNTGELFF. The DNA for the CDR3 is TGTGCCAGCAGACTGGGACTAGCGGACAACACCGGGGAGCTGTTTTTT.

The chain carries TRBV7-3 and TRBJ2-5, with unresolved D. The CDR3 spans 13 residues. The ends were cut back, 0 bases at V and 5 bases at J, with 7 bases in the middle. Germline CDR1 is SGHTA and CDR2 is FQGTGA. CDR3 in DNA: TGTGCCAGCAGCTTAACGGATAGGGAGACCCAGTACTTC. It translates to CASSLTDRETQYF. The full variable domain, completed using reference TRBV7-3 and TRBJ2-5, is GAGVSQTPSNKVTEKGKYVELRCDPISGHTALYWYRQSLGQGPEFLIYFQGTGAADDSGLPNDRFFAVRPEGSVSTLKIQRTERGDSAVYLCASSLTDRETQYFGPGTRLLVL.

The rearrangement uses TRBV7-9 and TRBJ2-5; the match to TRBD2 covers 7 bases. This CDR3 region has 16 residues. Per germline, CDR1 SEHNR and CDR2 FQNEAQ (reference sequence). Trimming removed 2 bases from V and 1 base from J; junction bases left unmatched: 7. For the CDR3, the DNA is TGTGCCAGCAGCTTATGGGCGGGAGCCCTCCAAGAGACCCAGTACTTC. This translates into CASSLWAGALQETQYF.